A single sample gave rise to the 10 T cell receptor beta chains below, sequenced in a study of T cell repertoires in cytomegalovirus infection (dated by TCRdb to the late 2010s). The instrument given in TCRdb is Illumina HiSeq 1500. TCRdb reprocessing: public reads trimmed at Q25 with fastp, clones called with MiXCR, in-frame beta chains kept. Merged by CDR3 protein, the rows form single entries marked with the most common genes and DNA. The sample table holds about 100,000 distinct CDR3 sequences, of which 20% to 25% were seen once. The ten top clones hold 39% of the sample. The sequenced sample consisted of CD8+ T cells from PBMCs. The source of these receptors is a human donor in good health (CMV status not recorded). Some clones in this sample may be carry-over from other donors' samples.

This clonotype was recorded a few times. This chain links TRBV5-6 with TRBJ2-2; 8 bases are a match to TRBD1. Germline trimming cut 1 base from V and 6 bases from J; bases unmatched to any gene: 5. The CDR3 runs 15 residues. Germline assignment: CDR1 SGHDT and CDR2 YYEEEE. CDR3: CASSLIQGAPGELFF. The CDR3 DNA is TGTGCCAGCAGCTTGATTCAGGGGGCGCCCGGGGAGCTGTTTTTT.

CDR3 amino acids: CASSLRMGYGDEQFF. CDR3 nucleotides: TGTGCCAGCAGCCTCAGGATGGGGTATGGCGATGAGCAGTTCTTC. V usage is TRBV11-2 and J usage is TRBJ2-1, with D unresolved. The CDR3 has 15 residues. The ends were cut back, 5 bases at V and 8 bases at J, with 19 bases in the middle. Germline CDR1 SGHAT, CDR2 FQNNGV.

This chain joins TRBV27 and TRBJ2-5, with D unresolved. Per germline, CDR1 MNHEY and CDR2 SMNVEV (reference sequence). The CDR3 is 12 amino acids. The V end lost 8 bases, the J end lost 7 bases, and 14 bases lay between the germline ends. The CDR3 spells CASGLFEGTQYF. CDR3 coding DNA: TGTGCCAGCGGCCTCTTCGAAGGGACCCAGTACTTC.

This clonotype appeared a few times. V is TRBV30 and J is TRBJ2-3; D gene unclear. Trimming cost V 1 base and J 1 base, with 6 bases left between them. Germline loops: CDR1 GTSNPN, CDR2 SVGIG (reference sequence). This CDR3 is built from 13 residues. DNA of the CDR3: TGTGCCTGGAGTGCTGGGGGCACAGATACGCAGTATTTT. This gives the protein CAWSAGGTDTQYF.

This chain connects TRBV7-4 to TRBJ2-2, with D possibly TRBD1 on 6 matching bases. In germline, CDR1 is SGHVT, CDR2 SQSDAQ. The germline V and J ends were trimmed by 8 bases and 0 bases, with 16 bases remaining between them. The CDR3 runs 16 residues. The CDR3 coding sequence is TGTGCCAGCGTACCTCCCGGGACACCGAACACCGGGGAGCTGTTTTTT. This encodes CASVPPGTPNTGELFF. Full variable domain (missing parts from reference TRBV7-4 and TRBJ2-2): GAGVSQSPRYKVAKRGRDVALRCDSISGHVTLYWYRQTLGQGSEVLTYSQSDAQRDKSGRPSGRFSAERPERSVSTLKIQRTEQGDSAVYLCASVPPGTPNTGELFFGEGSRLTVL.

This clonotype has only one observation. The V call is TRBV7-9, the J call TRBJ1-1, with D unresolved. Germline loops: CDR1 SEHNR, CDR2 FQNEAQ (reference sequence). The germline V and J ends were trimmed by 10 bases and 8 bases, with 11 bases remaining between them. CDR3 length equals 10 residues. CDR3 amino acids: CATAILEAFF. In DNA, the CDR3 is TGTGCCACCGCCATCCTAGAAGCTTTCTTT.

This clonotype was seen only once. The J gene is TRBJ2-1, the V gene TRBV7-9, with a tentative D call TRBD1 (5 bases). CDR1 and CDR2 from the germline V gene are SEHNR and FQNEAQ (reference sequence). There are 14 residues in the CDR3. Trimming shortened V by 4 bases and J by 6 bases, and 13 bases separated the two germline ends. DNA of the CDR3: TGTGCCAGCAGCTCCCCATTAGGGGCCAATGAGCAGTTCTTC. This encodes CASSSPLGANEQFF. The variable domain in full, with the rest retrieved from reference TRBV7-9 and TRBJ2-1, is DTGVSQNPRHKITKRGQNVTFRCDPISEHNRLYWYRQTLGQGPEFLTYFQNEAQLEKSRLLSDRFSAERPKGSFSTLEIQRTEQGDSAMYLCASSSPLGANEQFFGPGTRLTVL.

The rearrangement links TRBV12-3 or TRBV12-4 to TRBJ2-3; possible D gene TRBD2, 7 bases. V was cut by 3 bases and J by 6 bases, with 16 bases left in between. The CDR3 has 15 amino acids. Here the CDR3 DNA reads TGTGCCAGCAGTTTTGAGGGGGGGCCCGGGGATACGCAGTATTTT. This sequence encodes CASSFEGGPGDTQYF.

This clonotype was observed many times. The chain has TRBV27 and TRBJ1-2; 10 nucleotides match TRBD1. V lost 5 bases to trimming and J lost 5 bases; unmatched junction nucleotides: 5. Germline V lookup: CDR1 MNHEY, CDR2 SMNVEV (reference sequence). The CDR3 has 14 residues. The CDR3 nucleotides are TGTGCCAGCAGTCCGGGACAGGGGTATTATGGCTACACCTTC. Protein: CASSPGQGYYGYTF.

The CDR3 loop is CSASGGDYYEQYF. The CDR3 nucleotides read TGCAGTGCTAGCGGGGGGGATTATTACGAGCAGTACTTC. The V gene is TRBV20-1, the J gene TRBJ2-7, with 8 bases lining up with TRBD2. This CDR3 has 13 residues. V lost 3 bases to trimming and J lost 4 bases; unmatched junction nucleotides: 5. The germline V gene has CDR1 DFQATT and CDR2 SNEGSKA (reference sequence).